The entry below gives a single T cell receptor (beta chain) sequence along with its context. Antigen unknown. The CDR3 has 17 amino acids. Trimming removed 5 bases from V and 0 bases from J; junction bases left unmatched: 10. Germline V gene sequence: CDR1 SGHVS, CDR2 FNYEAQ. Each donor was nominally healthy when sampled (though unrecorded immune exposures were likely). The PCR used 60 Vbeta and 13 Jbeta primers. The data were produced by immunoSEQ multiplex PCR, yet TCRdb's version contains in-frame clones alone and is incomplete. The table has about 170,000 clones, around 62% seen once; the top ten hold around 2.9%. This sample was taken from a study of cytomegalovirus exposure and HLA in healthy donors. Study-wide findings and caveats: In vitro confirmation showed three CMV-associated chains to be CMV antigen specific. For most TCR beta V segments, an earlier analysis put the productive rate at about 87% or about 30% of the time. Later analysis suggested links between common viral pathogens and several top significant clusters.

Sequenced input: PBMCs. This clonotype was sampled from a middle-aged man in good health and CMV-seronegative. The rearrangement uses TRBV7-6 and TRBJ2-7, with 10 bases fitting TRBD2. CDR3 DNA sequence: TGTGCCAGCAGCCAAGGGGTCCTAGCGGGGGCCTCCTACGAGCAGTACTTC. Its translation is CASSQGVLAGASYEQYF.